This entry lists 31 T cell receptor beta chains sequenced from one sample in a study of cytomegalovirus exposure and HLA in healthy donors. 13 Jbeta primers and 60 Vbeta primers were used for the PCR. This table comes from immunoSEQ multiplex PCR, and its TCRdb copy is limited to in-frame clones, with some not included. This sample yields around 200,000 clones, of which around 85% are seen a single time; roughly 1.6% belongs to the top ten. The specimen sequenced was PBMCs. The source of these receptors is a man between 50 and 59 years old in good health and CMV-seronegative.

CDR3 loop: CASSLNTYEQYF. DNA for the CDR3: TGTGCCAGCAGTTTGAACACCTACGAGCAGTACTTC. The rearrangement joins TRBV28 to TRBJ2-7; D gene uncertain. Per the germline V gene, CDR1 is MDHEN and CDR2 is SYDVKM. The CDR3 spans 12 residues. V was cut by 3 bases and J by 2 bases, with 5 bases left in between.

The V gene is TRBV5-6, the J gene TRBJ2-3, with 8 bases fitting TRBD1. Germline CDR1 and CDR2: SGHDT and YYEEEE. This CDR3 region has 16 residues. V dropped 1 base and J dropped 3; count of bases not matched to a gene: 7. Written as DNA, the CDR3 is TGTGCCAGCAGCTTGTTGGGGCAGGGGGCAACAGATACGCAGTATTTT. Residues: CASSLLGQGATDTQYF.

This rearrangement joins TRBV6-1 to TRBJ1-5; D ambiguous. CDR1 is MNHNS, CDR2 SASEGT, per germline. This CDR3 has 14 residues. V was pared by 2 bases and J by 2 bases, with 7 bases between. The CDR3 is CASSESVRNQPQHF. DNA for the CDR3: TGTGCCAGCAGTGAATCGGTCCGCAATCAGCCCCAGCATTTT.

The CDR3 reads CASSVGTSGMNEQFF. The CDR3 coding sequence is TGTGCCAGCAGCGTGGGGACTAGCGGGATGAATGAGCAGTTCTTC. This chain connects TRBV5-4 to TRBJ2-1, with 13 bases lining up with TRBD2. The V and J ends lost 4 bases and 7 bases, in that order; junction bases with no gene match: 5. Germline V gives CDR1 SGHNT, CDR2 YYREEE (reference sequence). CDR3 length: 15 amino acids.

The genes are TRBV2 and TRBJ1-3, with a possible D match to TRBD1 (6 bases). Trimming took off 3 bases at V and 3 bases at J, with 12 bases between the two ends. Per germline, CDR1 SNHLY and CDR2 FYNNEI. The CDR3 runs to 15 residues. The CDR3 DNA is TGTGCCAGCAGTGAGGGGGGGGCCGGTGGAAACACCATATATTTT. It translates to CASSEGGAGGNTIYF.

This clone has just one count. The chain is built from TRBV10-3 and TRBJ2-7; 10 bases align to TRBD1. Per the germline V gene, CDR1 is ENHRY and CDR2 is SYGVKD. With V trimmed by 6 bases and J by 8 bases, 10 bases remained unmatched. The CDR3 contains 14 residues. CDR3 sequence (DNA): TGTGCCATCAGAACCGGGACAGGGGAGGGTAAGCAGTACTTC. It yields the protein CAIRTGTGEGKQYF.

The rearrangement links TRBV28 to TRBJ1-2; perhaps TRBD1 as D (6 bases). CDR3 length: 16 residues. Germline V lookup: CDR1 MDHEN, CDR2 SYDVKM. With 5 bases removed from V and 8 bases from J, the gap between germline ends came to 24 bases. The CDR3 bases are TGTGCCAGCAGTCTCCCGGACGGACTAGCTGGGGGCGGCTACACCTTC. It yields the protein CASSLPDGLAGGGYTF.

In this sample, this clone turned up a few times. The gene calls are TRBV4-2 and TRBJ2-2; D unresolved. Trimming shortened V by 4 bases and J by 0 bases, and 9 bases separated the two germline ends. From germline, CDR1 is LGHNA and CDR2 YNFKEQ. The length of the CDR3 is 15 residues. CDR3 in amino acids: CASSRGTANTGELFF. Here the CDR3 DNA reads TGTGCCAGCAGCCGAGGAACGGCGAACACCGGGGAGCTGTTTTTT.

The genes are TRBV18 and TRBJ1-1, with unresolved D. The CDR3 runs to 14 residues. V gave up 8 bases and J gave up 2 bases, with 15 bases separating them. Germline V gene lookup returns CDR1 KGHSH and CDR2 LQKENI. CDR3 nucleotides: TGTGCCAGCCGCGGGGTGAGTGGAAACACTGAAGCTTTCTTT. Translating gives CASRGVSGNTEAFF. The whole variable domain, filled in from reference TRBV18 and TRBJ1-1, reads NAGVMQNPRHLVRRRGQEARLRCSPMKGHSHVYWYRQLPEEGLKFMVYLQKENIIDESGMPKERFSAEFPKEGPSILRIQQVVRGDSAAYFCASRGVSGNTEAFFGQGTRLTVV.

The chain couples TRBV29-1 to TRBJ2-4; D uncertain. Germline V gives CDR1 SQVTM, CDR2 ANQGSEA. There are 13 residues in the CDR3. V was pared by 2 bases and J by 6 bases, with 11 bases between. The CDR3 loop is CSVEKATGNIQYF. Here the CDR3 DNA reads TGCAGCGTTGAAAAAGCTACGGGAAACATTCAGTACTTC.

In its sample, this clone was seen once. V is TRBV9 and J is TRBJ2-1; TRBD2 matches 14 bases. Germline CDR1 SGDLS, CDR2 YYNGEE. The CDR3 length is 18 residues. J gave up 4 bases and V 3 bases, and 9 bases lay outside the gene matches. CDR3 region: CASSAPTSGRADYNEQFF. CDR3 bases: TGTGCCAGCAGCGCTCCGACTAGCGGGAGGGCCGATTACAATGAGCAGTTCTTC.

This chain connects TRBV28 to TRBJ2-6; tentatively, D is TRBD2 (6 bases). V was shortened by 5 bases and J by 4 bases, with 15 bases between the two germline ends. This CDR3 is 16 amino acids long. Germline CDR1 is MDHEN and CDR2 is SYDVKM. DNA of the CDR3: TGTGCCAGCAGTCCCCTCTCGGCGGGAGGGGCCAACGTCCTGACTTTC. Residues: CASSPLSAGGANVLTF.

In DNA, the CDR3 is TGTGCCTGGAGTAGGTGGGGAGTTGAGCAGTTCTTC. Translating gives CAWSRWGVEQFF. The V call is TRBV30, the J call TRBJ2-1; D perhaps matches TRBD2 (5 bases). Germline values: CDR1 GTSNPN, CDR2 SVGIG (reference sequence). The CDR3 covers 12 residues. V gave up 2 bases and J gave up 9 bases, with 11 bases separating them.

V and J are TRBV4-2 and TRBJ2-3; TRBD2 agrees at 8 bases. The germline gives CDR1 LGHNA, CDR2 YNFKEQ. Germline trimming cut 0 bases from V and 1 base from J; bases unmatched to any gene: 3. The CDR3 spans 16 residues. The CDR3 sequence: CASSQDRAGGTDTQYF. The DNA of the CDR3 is TGTGCCAGCAGCCAAGATCGAGCGGGGGGCACAGATACGCAGTATTTT.

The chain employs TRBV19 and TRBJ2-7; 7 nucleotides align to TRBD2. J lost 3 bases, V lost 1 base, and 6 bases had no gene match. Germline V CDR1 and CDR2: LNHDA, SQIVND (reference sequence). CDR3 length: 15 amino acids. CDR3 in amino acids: CASSIGSGINYEQYF. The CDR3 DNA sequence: TGTGCCAGTAGTATAGGCAGCGGGATAAACTACGAGCAGTACTTC.

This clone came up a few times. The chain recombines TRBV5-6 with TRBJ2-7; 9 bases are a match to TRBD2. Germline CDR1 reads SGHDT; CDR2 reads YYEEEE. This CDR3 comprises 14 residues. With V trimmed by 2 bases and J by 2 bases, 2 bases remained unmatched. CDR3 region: CASSLAGGTYEQYF. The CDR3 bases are TGTGCCAGCAGCTTAGCGGGGGGAACCTACGAGCAGTACTTC.

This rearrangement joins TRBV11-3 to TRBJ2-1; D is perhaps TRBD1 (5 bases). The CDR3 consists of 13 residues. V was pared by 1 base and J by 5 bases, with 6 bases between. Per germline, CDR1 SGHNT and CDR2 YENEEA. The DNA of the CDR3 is TGTGCCAGCAGCTTAGGACAGAACAATGAGCAGTTCTTC. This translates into CASSLGQNNEQFF.

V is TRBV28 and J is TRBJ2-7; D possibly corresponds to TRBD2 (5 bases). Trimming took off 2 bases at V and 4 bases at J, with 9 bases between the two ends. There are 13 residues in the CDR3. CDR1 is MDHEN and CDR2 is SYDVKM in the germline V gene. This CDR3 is CASSLGSRYEQYF. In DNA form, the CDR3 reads TGTGCCAGCAGTTTAGGGAGTAGGTACGAGCAGTACTTC. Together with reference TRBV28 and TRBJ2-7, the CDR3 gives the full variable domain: DVKVTQSSRYLVKRTGEKVFLECVQDMDHENMFWYRQDPGLGLRLIYFSYDVKMKEKGDIPEGYSVSREKKERFSLILESASTNQTSMYLCASSLGSRYEQYFGPGTRLTVT.

CDR3 in DNA: TGTGCCAGCTCACCAAGACAGGAAATCTATGGCTACACCTTC. It is translated as CASSPRQEIYGYTF. The rearrangement uses TRBV18 and TRBJ1-2, with D possibly being TRBD1 (6 bases). Germline CDR1 is KGHSH and CDR2 is LQKENI. V gave up 2 bases and J gave up 4 bases, with 11 bases separating them. The CDR3 extends over 14 amino acids.

The CDR3 region is CASTELRQPQETQYF. The CDR3 DNA follows: TGTGCCAGCACCGAATTGAGGCAGCCACAAGAGACCCAGTACTTC. The chain joins TRBV2 to TRBJ2-5; D not resolved. Germline V gene lookup returns CDR1 SNHLY and CDR2 FYNNEI. V was cut by 7 bases and J by 2 bases, with 17 bases left in between. This CDR3 comprises 15 residues. The full variable domain, completed using reference TRBV2 and TRBJ2-5, is EPEVTQTPSHQVTQMGQEVILRCVPISNHLYFYWYRQILGQKVEFLVSFYNNEISEKSEIFDDQFSVERPDGSNFTLKIRSTKLEDSAMYFCASTELRQPQETQYFGPGTRLLVL.

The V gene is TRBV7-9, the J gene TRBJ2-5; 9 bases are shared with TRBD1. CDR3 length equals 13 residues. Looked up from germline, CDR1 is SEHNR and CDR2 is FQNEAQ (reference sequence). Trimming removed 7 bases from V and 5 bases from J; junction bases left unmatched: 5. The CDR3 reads CASKKDRGETQYF. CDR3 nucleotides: TGTGCCAGCAAGAAGGACAGGGGCGAGACCCAGTACTTC.

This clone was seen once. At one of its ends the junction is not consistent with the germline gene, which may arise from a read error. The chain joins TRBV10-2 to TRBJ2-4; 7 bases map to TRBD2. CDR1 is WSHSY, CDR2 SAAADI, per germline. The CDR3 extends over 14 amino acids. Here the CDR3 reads CASRSSGRLNSQYF. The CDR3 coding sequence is TGCGCCAGCAGATCTAGCGGTCGTTTAAACAGTCAGTACTTC.

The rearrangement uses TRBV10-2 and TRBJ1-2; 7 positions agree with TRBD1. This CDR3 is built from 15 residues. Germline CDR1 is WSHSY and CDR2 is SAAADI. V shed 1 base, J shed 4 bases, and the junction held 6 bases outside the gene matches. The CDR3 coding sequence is TGCGCCAGCAGTGAGTACCTGACAGGGCTCTATGGCTACACCTTC. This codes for CASSEYLTGLYGYTF.

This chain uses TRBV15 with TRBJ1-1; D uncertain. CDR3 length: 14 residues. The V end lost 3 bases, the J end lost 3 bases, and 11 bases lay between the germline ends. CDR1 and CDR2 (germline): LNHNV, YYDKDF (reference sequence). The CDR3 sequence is CATSSPDSYTEAFF. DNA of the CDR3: TGTGCCACCAGCAGCCCCGATAGTTACACTGAAGCTTTCTTT.

CDR3 region: CASSKTYPGLGYEQYF. The CDR3 coding sequence is TGCGCCAGCAGCAAAACTTATCCGGGACTGGGCTACGAGCAGTACTTC. The rearrangement links TRBV5-1 to TRBJ2-7; D perhaps matches TRBD2 (6 bases). V gave up 4 bases and J gave up 3 bases, with 20 bases separating them. This CDR3 has 16 amino acids. CDR1 is SGHRS and CDR2 is YFSETQ in the germline V gene.

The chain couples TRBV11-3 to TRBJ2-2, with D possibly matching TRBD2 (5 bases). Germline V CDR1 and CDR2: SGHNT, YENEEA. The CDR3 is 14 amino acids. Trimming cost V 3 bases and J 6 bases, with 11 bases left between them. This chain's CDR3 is CASSFGSGPGELFF. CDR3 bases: TGTGCCAGCAGCTTTGGAAGCGGTCCCGGGGAGCTGTTTTTT.

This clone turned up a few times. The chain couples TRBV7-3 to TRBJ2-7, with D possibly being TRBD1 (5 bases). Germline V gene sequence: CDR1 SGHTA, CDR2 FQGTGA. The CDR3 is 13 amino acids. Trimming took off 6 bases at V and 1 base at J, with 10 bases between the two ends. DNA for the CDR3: TGTGCCAGCAGGTGGACACCTTCCTACGAGCAGTACTTC. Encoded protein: CASRWTPSYEQYF.

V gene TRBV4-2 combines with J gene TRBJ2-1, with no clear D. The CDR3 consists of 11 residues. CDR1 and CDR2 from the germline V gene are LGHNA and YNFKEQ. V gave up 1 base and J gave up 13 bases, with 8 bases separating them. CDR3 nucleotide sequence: TGTGCCAGCAGCCAAGTTGACTTACAGTTCTTC. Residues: CASSQVDLQFF.

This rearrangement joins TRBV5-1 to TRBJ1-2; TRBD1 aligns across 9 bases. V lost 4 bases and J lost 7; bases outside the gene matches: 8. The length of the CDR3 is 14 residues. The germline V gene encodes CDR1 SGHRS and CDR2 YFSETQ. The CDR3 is CASSPQGQGLGYTF. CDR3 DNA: TGCGCCAGCAGCCCCCAGGGACAGGGCCTTGGCTACACCTTC.

CDR3 sequence (DNA): TGTGCCAGCAGACGAGTTGGACAGGGGGATCAGCCCCAGCATTTT. The encoded protein is CASRRVGQGDQPQHF. The chain is built from TRBV2 and TRBJ1-5; TRBD1 agrees at 10 bases. V trimming: 6 bases; J trimming: 5 bases; junction bases outside the gene matches: 7. Germline lookup yields CDR1 SNHLY and CDR2 FYNNEI. The CDR3 is 15 amino acids.

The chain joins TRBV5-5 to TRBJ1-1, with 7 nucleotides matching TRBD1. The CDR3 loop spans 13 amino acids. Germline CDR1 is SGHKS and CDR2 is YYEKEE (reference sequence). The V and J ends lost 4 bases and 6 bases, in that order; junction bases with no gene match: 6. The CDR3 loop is CASSPRGVAEAFF. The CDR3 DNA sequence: TGTGCCAGCAGCCCCAGGGGGGTGGCTGAAGCTTTCTTT.